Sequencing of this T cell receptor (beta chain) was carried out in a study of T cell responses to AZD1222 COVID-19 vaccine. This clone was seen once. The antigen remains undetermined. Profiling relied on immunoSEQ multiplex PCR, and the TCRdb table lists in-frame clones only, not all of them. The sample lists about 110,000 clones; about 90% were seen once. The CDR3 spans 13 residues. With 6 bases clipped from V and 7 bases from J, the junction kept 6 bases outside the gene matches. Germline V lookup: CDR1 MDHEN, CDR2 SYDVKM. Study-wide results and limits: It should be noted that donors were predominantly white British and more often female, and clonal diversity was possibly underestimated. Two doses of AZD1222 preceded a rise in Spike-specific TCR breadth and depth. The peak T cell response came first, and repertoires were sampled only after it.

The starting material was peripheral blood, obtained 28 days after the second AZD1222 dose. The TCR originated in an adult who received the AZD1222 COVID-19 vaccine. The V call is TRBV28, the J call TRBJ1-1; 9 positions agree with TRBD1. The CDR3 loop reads CASRYRDRDEAFF. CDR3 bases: TGTGCCAGCAGATACCGGGACAGGGATGAAGCTTTCTTT. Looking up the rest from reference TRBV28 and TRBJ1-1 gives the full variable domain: DVKVTQSSRYLVKRTGEKVFLECVQDMDHENMFWYRQDPGLGLRLIYFSYDVKMKEKGDIPEGYSVSREKKERFSLILESASTNQTSMYLCASRYRDRDEAFFGQGTRLTVV.